This T cell receptor beta chain was found in a study of CD8 T cells in Susac syndrome. CD8+ and CD4+ T cells from blood underwent TCR beta sequencing. The CD8+ and CD4+ T cells were negatively isolated, with the TEMRA cells enriched by FACS. RNA amounts of roughly 0.45 to 1 ug underwent reverse transcription with random hexamers. Across 54 Vbeta and 13 Jbeta, TCR beta CDR3 was amplified with immunoSEQ multiplex PCR. Using its own MiXCR run on the immunoSEQ multiplex PCR reads, TCRdb lists one record per CDR3 protein. Among about 150,000 distinct CDR3 sequences listed, approximately 95% were seen once. Sequencing was performed on CD4+ T cells from PBMCs. This sequence originates from a human donor with multiple sclerosis.

The chain's CDR3 is CASSLRRGQLNQPQHF. The CDR3 nucleotides read TGTGCCAGCAGCCTCAGAAGGGGACAGTTGAATCAGCCCCAGCATTTT. The V call is TRBV7-8, the J call TRBJ1-5, with 7 positions matching TRBD1. From germline, CDR1 is SGHVS and CDR2 FQNEAQ. The CDR3 has 16 amino acids. V was pared by 5 bases and J by 4 bases, with 11 bases of the junction left unmatched.